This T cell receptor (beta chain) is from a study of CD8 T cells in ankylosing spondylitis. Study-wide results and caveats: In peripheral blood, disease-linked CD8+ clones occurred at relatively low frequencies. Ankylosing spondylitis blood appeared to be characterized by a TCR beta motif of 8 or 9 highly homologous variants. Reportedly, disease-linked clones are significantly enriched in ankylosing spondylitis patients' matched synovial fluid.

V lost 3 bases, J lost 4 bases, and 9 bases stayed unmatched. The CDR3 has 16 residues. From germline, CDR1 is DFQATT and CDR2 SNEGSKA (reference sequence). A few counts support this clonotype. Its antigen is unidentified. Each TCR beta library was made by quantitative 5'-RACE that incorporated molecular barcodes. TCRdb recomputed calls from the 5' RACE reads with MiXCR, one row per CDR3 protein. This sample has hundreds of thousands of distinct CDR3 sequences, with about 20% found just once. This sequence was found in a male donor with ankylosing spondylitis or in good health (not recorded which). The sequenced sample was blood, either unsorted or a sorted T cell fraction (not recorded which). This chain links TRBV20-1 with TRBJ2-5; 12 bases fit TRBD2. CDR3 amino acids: CSASGRLAGAGETQYF. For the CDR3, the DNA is TGCAGTGCTAGCGGTCGACTAGCGGGAGCCGGAGAGACCCAGTACTTC.